The present entry profiles one T cell receptor (beta chain) with its context. The antigen is undetermined. The data originate from a study of cytomegalovirus exposure and HLA in healthy donors. Trimming at V came to 1 base and at J to 5 bases, leaving 10 bases not matched to a gene. CDR1 is LGHNA, CDR2 YNFKEQ, per germline. This CDR3 region has 17 residues. Study results and limitations: Only CMV serostatus was available as immune exposure information. In a later analysis, several top co-occurrence clusters appeared linked to parvovirus B19, influenza, CMV and Epstein-Barr virus. Earlier results showed most TCR beta V segments being productive about 87% or about 30% of the time. Looking again later, the authors saw that most CMV-associated TCR beta chains seemed HLA-restricted.

PCR used 60 Vbeta primers and 13 Jbeta primers. Repertoires were generated with immunoSEQ multiplex PCR, while TCRdb's copy carries only in-frame clones and drops some. The sample shows about 98,000 clones, about 80% of them seen only once. The specimen was PBMCs. V is TRBV4-2 and J is TRBJ2-3; 9 bases are a match to TRBD2. This receptor was identified in a man in his late teens or twenties in good health and CMV-seropositive. CDR3 loop: CASSQGSGGGARDTQYF. The CDR3 region has the DNA TGTGCCAGCAGCCAAGGCTCTGGCGGGGGGGCGCGAGATACGCAGTATTTT.